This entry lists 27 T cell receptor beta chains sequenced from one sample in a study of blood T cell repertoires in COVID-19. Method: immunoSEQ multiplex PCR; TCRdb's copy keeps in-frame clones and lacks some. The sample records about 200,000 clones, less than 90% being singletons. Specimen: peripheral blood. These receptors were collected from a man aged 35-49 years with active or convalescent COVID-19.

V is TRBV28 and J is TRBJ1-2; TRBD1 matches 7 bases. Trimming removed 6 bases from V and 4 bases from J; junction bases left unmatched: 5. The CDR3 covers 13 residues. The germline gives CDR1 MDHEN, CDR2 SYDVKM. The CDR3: CASRPGQTYGYTF. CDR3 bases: TGTGCCAGCAGACCGGGACAGACCTATGGCTACACCTTC.

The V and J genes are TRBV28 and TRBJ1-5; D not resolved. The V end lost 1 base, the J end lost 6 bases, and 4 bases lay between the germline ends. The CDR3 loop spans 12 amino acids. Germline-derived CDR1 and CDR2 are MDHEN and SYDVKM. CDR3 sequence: CASSLYLQPQHF. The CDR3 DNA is TGTGCCAGCAGTTTATATCTTCAGCCCCAGCATTTT.

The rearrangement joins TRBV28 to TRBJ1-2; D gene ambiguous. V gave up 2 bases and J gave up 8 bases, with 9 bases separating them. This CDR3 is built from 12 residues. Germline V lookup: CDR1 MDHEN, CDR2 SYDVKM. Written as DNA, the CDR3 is TGTGCCAGCAGTTTAATAGGGAGAGGCTACACCTTC. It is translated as CASSLIGRGYTF.

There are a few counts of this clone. The CDR3 DNA reads as TGTGCCAGCAGTCCGACTAGCGCAAGGGTTACGCAGTATTTT. It yields the protein CASSPTSARVTQYF. The chain uses TRBV6-5 and TRBJ2-3; TRBD2 aligns across 8 bases. Germline V gene data show CDR1 as MNHEY and CDR2 as SVGAGI. With 5 bases clipped from V and 8 bases from J, the junction kept 9 bases outside the gene matches. There are 14 residues in the CDR3.

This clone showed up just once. The CDR3 region is CASSLGWEAGGNEQFF. The CDR3 DNA sequence: TGTGCCAGCAGCTTAGGATGGGAGGCCGGAGGCAATGAGCAGTTCTTC. V and J are TRBV11-3 and TRBJ2-1, with TRBD2 as a possible D gene (6 bases). Trimming pared 1 base from V and 6 bases from J, leaving 16 bases between. This CDR3 region has 16 residues. Germline assignment: CDR1 SGHNT and CDR2 YENEEA.

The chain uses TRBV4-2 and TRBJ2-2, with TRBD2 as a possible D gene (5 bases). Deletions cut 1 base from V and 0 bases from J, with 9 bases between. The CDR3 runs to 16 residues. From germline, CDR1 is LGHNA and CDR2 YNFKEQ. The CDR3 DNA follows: TGTGCCAGCAGCCAAGGTACGGGGTCGAACACCGGGGAGCTGTTTTTT. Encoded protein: CASSQGTGSNTGELFF.

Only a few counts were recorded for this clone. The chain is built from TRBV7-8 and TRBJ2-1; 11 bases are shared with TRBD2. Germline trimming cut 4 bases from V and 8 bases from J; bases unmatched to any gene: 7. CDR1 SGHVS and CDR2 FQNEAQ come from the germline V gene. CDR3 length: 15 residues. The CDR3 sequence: CASSSTSGAYDEQFF. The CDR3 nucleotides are TGTGCCAGCAGCTCGACTAGCGGGGCTTATGATGAGCAGTTCTTC.

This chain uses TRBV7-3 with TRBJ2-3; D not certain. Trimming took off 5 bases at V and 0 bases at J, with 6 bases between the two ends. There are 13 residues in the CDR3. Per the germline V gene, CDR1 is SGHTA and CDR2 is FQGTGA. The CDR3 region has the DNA TGTGCCAGCAGCCCCCAAAGCACAGATACGCAGTATTTT. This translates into CASSPQSTDTQYF.

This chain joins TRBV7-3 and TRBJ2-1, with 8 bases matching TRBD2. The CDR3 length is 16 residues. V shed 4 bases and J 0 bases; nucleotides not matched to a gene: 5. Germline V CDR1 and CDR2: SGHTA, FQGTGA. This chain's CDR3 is CASSSQAGVSYNEQFF. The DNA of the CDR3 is TGTGCCAGCAGCTCCCAAGCGGGAGTCTCCTACAATGAGCAGTTCTTC.

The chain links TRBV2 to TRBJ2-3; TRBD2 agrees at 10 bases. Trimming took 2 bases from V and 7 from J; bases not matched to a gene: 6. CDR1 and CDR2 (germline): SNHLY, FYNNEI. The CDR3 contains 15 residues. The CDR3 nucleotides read TGTGCCAGCAGTGAACAGCGGGAGGGCCTAAATACGCAGTATTTT. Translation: CASSEQREGLNTQYF.

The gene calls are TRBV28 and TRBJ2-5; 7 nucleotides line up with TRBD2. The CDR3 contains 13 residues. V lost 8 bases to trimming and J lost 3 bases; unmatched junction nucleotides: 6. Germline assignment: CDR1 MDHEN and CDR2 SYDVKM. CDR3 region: CASRREGEETQYF. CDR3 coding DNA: TGTGCCAGCCGCAGGGAGGGTGAAGAGACCCAGTACTTC.

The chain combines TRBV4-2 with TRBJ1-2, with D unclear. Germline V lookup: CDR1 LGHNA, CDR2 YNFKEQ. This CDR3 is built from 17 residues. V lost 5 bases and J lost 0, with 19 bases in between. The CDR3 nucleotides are TGTGCCAGCAGCTCTATGGGCACCGGACTAGCTAACTATGGCTACACCTTC. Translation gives CASSSMGTGLANYGYTF.

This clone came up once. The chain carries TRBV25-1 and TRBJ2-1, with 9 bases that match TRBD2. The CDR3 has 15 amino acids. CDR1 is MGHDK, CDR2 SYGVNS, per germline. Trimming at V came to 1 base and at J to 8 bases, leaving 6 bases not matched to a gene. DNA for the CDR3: TGTGCCAGCAGTGAATCATTAGCGGGAGTGGATGAGCAGTTCTTC. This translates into CASSESLAGVDEQFF.

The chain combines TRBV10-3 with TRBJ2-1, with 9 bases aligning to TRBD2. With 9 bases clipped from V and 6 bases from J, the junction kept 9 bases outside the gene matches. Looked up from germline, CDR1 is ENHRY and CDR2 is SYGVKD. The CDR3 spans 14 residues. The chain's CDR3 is CAIRGSGSVNEQFF. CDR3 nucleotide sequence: TGTGCCATTCGTGGTAGCGGGAGTGTCAATGAGCAGTTCTTC.

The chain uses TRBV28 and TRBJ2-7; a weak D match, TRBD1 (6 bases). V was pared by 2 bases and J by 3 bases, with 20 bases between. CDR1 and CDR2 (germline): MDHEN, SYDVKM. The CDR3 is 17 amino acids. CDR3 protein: CASSLRSLWDTNYEQYF. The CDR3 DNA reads TGTGCCAGCAGTTTACGCAGTCTTTGGGACACCAACTACGAGCAGTACTTC.

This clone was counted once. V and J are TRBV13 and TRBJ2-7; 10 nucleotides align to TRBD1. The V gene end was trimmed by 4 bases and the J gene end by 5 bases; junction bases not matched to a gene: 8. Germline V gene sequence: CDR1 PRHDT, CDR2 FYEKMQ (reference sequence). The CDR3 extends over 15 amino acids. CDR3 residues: CASSSRDRGTHEQYF. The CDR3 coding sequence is TGTGCCAGCAGCTCCCGGGACAGGGGAACCCACGAGCAGTACTTC.

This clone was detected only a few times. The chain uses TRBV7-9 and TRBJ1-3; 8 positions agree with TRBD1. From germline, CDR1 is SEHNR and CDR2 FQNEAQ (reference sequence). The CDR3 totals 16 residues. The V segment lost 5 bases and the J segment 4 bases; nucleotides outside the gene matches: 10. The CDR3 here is CASSLLDRARGNTIYF. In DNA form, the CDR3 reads TGTGCCAGCAGCCTGTTGGACAGGGCGAGAGGAAACACCATATATTTT.

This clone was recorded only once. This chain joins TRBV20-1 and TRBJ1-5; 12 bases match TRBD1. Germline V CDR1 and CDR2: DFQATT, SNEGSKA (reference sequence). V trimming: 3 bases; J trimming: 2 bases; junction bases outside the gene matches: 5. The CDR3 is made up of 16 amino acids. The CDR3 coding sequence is TGCAGTGCTAGTCCCGGGACAGGGGGCGGCAATCAGCCCCAGCATTTT. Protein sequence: CSASPGTGGGNQPQHF.

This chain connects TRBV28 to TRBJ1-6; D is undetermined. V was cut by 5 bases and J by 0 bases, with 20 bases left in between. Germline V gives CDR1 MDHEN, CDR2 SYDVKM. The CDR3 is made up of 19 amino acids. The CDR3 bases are TGTGCCAGCAGTAAACGGATTTCAGGTGGAAGCTCCTATAATTCACCCCTCCACTTT. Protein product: CASSKRISGGSSYNSPLHF.

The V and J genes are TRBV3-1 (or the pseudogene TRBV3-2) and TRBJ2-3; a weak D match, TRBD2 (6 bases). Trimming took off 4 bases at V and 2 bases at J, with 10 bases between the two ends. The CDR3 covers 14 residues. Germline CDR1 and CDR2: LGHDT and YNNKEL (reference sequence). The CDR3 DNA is TGTGCCAGCAGCCCCCGGGACTTCACAGATACGCAGTATTTT. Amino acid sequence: CASSPRDFTDTQYF.

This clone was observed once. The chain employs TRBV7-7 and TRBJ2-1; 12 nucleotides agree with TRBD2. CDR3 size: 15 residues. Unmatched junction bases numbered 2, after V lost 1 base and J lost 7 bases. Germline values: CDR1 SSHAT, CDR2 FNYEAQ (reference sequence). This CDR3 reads CASSLELAGGNEQFF. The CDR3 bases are TGTGCCAGCAGCTTAGAACTAGCGGGGGGAAATGAGCAGTTCTTC. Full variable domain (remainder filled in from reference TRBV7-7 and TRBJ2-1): GAGVSQSPRYKVTKRGQDVTLRCDPISSHATLYWYQQALGQGPEFLTYFNYEAQPDKSGLPSDRFSAERPEGSISTLTIQRTEQRDSAMYRCASSLELAGGNEQFFGPGTRLTVL.

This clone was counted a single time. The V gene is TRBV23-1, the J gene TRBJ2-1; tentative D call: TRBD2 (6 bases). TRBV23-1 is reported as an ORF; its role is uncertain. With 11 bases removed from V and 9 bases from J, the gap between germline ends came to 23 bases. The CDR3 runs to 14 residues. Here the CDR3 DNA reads TGCGCCGGAAAAAGGGACCGTCACGGGGGTGAGCAGTTCTTC. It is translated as CAGKRDRHGGEQFF.

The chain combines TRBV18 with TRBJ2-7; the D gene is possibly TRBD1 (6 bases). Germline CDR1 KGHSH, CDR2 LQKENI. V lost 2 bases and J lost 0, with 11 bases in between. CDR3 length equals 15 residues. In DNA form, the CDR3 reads TGTGCCAGCTCACCAATGCAGGACAGCTCCTACGAGCAGTACTTC. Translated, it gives CASSPMQDSSYEQYF.

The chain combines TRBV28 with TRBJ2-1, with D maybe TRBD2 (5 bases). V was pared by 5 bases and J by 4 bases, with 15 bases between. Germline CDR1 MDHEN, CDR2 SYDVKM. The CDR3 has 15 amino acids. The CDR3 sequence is CASSLLALDYNEQFF. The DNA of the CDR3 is TGTGCCAGCAGTCTCCTAGCTTTAGATTACAATGAGCAGTTCTTC.

CDR3 in amino acids: CASSEWLADRDHGYTF. CDR3 DNA: TGCGCCAGCAGTGAGTGGTTGGCGGACAGGGACCATGGCTACACCTTC. V usage is TRBV10-2 and J usage is TRBJ1-2; 8 positions agree with TRBD1. The CDR3 totals 16 residues. In germline, CDR1 is WSHSY, CDR2 SAAADI. V shed 1 base, J shed 6 bases, and the junction held 10 bases outside the gene matches.

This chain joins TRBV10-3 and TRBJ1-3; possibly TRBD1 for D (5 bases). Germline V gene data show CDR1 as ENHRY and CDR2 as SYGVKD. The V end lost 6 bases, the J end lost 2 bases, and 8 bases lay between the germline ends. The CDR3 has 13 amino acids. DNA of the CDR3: TGTGCCATCAGGGGAGGGGCTGGAAACACCATATATTTT. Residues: CAIRGGAGNTIYF.

CDR3 protein: CASSTRWGQPQHF. CDR3 DNA: TGTGCCAGCAGTACCCGCTGGGGCCAGCCCCAGCATTTT. The chain couples TRBV28 to TRBJ1-5, with D maybe TRBD1 (5 bases). Trimming removed 5 bases at V and 7 bases at J, with 12 bases between. CDR1 is MDHEN, CDR2 SYDVKM, per germline. The CDR3 sequence is 13 residues long. Looking up the rest from reference TRBV28 and TRBJ1-5 gives the full variable domain: DVKVTQSSRYLVKRTGEKVFLECVQDMDHENMFWYRQDPGLGLRLIYFSYDVKMKEKGDIPEGYSVSREKKERFSLILESASTNQTSMYLCASSTRWGQPQHFGDGTRLSIL.